What follows are 31 T cell receptor beta chains derived from one specimen sequenced in a study of OX40 agonist ivuxolimab in advanced cancers. Here immunoSEQ multiplex PCR was the method, and the copy in TCRdb shows in-frame clones only, minus some. This table has 78,000 or so clones, roughly 90% appearing once. This sample comprised CD4+ or CD8+ T cells sorted from blood, obtained in a trial of the OX40 agonist ivuxolimab. All receptors come from an adult with an advanced solid tumor such as melanoma, head and neck, liver or kidney cancer.

This chain connects TRBV18 to TRBJ2-1, with unresolved D. The CDR3 sequence is 11 residues long. Germline CDR1 is KGHSH and CDR2 is LQKENI. V lost 5 bases to trimming and J lost 5 bases, with 4 bases between them. The CDR3 nucleotides are TGTGCCAGCTCATCAAACAATGAGCAGTTCTTC. It is translated as CASSSNNEQFF.

The chain employs TRBV10-2 and TRBJ2-1; D gene ambiguous. CDR1 and CDR2 (germline): WSHSY, SAAADI. V gave up 3 bases and J gave up 9 bases, with 6 bases separating them. This CDR3 comprises 11 residues. CDR3 bases: TGCGCCAGCAGTGAACTTAGTGAGCAGTTCTTC. Translation gives CASSELSEQFF.

The chain joins TRBV28 to TRBJ2-2; D is uncertain. Trimming cost V 5 bases and J 2 bases, with 6 bases left between them. CDR3 length: 13 amino acids. Germline V CDR1 and CDR2: MDHEN, SYDVKM. CDR3: CASSARNTGELFF. DNA for the CDR3: TGTGCCAGCAGTGCCAGAAACACCGGGGAGCTGTTTTTT.

V and J are TRBV6-1 and TRBJ2-1; 11 nucleotides match TRBD1. The ends lost 6 bases at V and 5 bases at J; junction bases unmatched: 6. CDR3 length: 15 amino acids. The germline V gene encodes CDR1 MNHNS and CDR2 SASEGT. CDR3 region: CASRPGQGVNNEQFF. CDR3 DNA: TGTGCCAGCAGGCCGGGACAGGGGGTTAACAATGAGCAGTTCTTC.

The chain links TRBV27 to TRBJ1-1; 8 bases align to TRBD1. The CDR3 is 17 residues long. V shed 6 bases and J 4 bases; nucleotides not matched to a gene: 16. Per the germline V gene, CDR1 is MNHEY and CDR2 is SMNVEV (reference sequence). CDR3 nucleotides: TGTGCCAGCAGGGCCTACGGGACAGGCCAGCGTGGCACTGAAGCTTTCTTT. Protein product: CASRAYGTGQRGTEAFF.

This clone was observed a single time. The chain has TRBV9 and TRBJ1-3, with D unclear. Germline V gives CDR1 SGDLS, CDR2 YYNGEE. There are 14 residues in the CDR3. Trimming left V 0 bases short and J 2 bases short, with 6 bases between. CDR3 bases: TGTGCCAGCAGCGTAGAGATGGCTGGAAACACCATATATTTT. The encoded protein is CASSVEMAGNTIYF.

This clone has a single count. The rearrangement uses TRBV5-1 and TRBJ2-1, with 14 nucleotides matching TRBD2. The CDR3 runs to 17 residues. Unmatched junction bases numbered 10, after V lost 4 bases and J lost 7 bases. The germline V gene has CDR1 SGHRS and CDR2 YFSETQ. CDR3 coding DNA: TGCGCCAGCAGCCCCCCGGGACTAGCGGGAGCTAATAATGAGCAGTTCTTC. Translated: CASSPPGLAGANNEQFF.

This chain's CDR3 is CASSRLPVSYEQYF. The DNA for the CDR3 is TGTGCCAGCAGCCGATTGCCAGTCTCCTACGAGCAGTACTTC. The chain has TRBV28 and TRBJ2-7, with D hard to call. Trimming cost V 6 bases and J 0 bases, with 12 bases left between them. CDR1 and CDR2 from the germline V gene are MDHEN and SYDVKM. CDR3 length: 14 residues.

The rearrangement joins TRBV30 to TRBJ2-1; the D gene could be TRBD1 or TRBD2 (5 bases each). The V end lost 2 bases, the J end lost 8 bases, and 19 bases lay between the germline ends. The germline V gene encodes CDR1 GTSNPN and CDR2 SVGIG (reference sequence). CDR3 size: 15 residues. The CDR3 bases are TGTGCCTGGAGTAGACCTAGCCTGGGGGTCGATGAGCAGTTCTTC. This codes for CAWSRPSLGVDEQFF.

J is TRBJ1-4 and V is TRBV19, with a weak D call TRBD1 (5 bases). The CDR3 loop spans 16 amino acids. The ends were cut back, 6 bases at V and 4 bases at J, with 18 bases in the middle. Germline V CDR1 and CDR2: LNHDA, SQIVND (reference sequence). In nucleotides, the CDR3 is TGTGCCAGTAGATACCGGGGCGGAATTAGTAATGAAAAACTGTTTTTT. As protein: CASRYRGGISNEKLFF.

A remark on this clone: Other DNA sequences in the sample encode the same CDR3. The genes are TRBV2 and TRBJ2-5; 11 positions match TRBD2. There are 15 residues in the CDR3. Germline V gene sequence: CDR1 SNHLY, CDR2 FYNNEI. V was pared by 4 bases and J by 5 bases, with 6 bases of the junction left unmatched. The DNA for the CDR3 is TGTGCCAGCAGTGGTAGACTAGCGGGGCGGGAGACCCAGTACTTC. It is translated as CASSGRLAGRETQYF.

The V and J genes are TRBV18 and TRBJ1-1; tentative D call: TRBD1 (6 bases). The germline CDR1 and CDR2 sequences are KGHSH and LQKENI. This CDR3 region has 15 residues. V dropped 2 bases and J dropped 1 base, with 11 bases sitting between them. CDR3 DNA: TGTGCCAGCTCACCAGGGGGGCGCGAGAACACTGAAGCTTTCTTT. It is translated as CASSPGGRENTEAFF.

CDR3 region: CASSKPYGGRNQPQHF. CDR3 coding DNA: TGTGCCAGCAGCAAGCCATACGGCGGGAGGAATCAGCCCCAGCATTTT. The gene calls are TRBV21-1 and TRBJ1-5. TRBV21-1 constitutes a pseudogene. The CDR3 loop spans 16 amino acids.

The chain carries TRBV2 and TRBJ1-3; 10 bases map to TRBD1. V lost 6 bases and J lost 4; bases outside the gene matches: 6. Germline values: CDR1 SNHLY, CDR2 FYNNEI. This CDR3 has 15 residues. CDR3 region: CASRPGQGMGNTIYF. The CDR3 region has the DNA TGTGCCAGCAGACCGGGACAGGGGATGGGAAACACCATATATTTT. Together with reference TRBV2 and TRBJ1-3, the CDR3 gives the full variable domain: EPEVTQTPSHQVTQMGQEVILRCVPISNHLYFYWYRQILGQKVEFLVSFYNNEISEKSEIFDDQFSVERPDGSNFTLKIRSTKLEDSAMYFCASRPGQGMGNTIYFGEGSWLTVV.

The V and J genes are TRBV11-2 and TRBJ2-6; D perhaps matches TRBD2 (5 bases). Per germline, CDR1 SGHAT and CDR2 FQNNGV. The CDR3 length is 16 residues. Trimming took 0 bases from V and 0 from J, leaving 6 bases between them. The CDR3 is CASSLDRGSGANVLTF. CDR3 bases: TGTGCCAGCAGCTTAGATCGGGGCTCTGGGGCCAACGTCCTGACTTTC.

The rearrangement uses TRBV9 and TRBJ1-6; TRBD1 aligns across 8 bases. The CDR3 runs 14 residues. Germline V lookup: CDR1 SGDLS, CDR2 YYNGEE. Losses at the gene ends were 3 bases for V and 7 bases for J; bases not matched to a gene: 3. Here the CDR3 DNA reads TGTGCCAGCAGCGCGGGACAGGCAAATTCACCCCTCCACTTT. It is translated as CASSAGQANSPLHF.

The chain uses TRBV5-1 and TRBJ1-4, with D possibly matching TRBD1 (5 bases). The CDR3 covers 15 residues. Trimming left V 4 bases short and J 7 bases short, with 17 bases between. The germline V gene encodes CDR1 SGHRS and CDR2 YFSETQ. This chain's CDR3 is CASSLGTSGSEKLFF. CDR3 sequence (DNA): TGCGCCAGCAGCCTTGGGACCTCGGGCAGTGAAAAACTGTTTTTT.

This sequence joins TRBV6-5 and TRBJ1-1, with D unclear. Germline loops: CDR1 MNHEY, CDR2 SVGAGI. The CDR3 length is 16 residues. The V end lost 4 bases, the J end lost 4 bases, and 19 bases lay between the germline ends. CDR3: CASSSSGNGRVTEAFF. CDR3 in DNA: TGTGCCAGCAGTTCCAGCGGGAACGGGAGGGTCACTGAAGCTTTCTTT.

The rearrangement links TRBV30 to TRBJ2-7; the match to TRBD2 covers 9 bases. The V gene's germline CDR1 is GTSNPN and CDR2 SVGIG (reference sequence). The CDR3 contains 15 residues. The junction had 8 bases not matched to a gene; V was cut back by 0 bases and J by 5 bases. The CDR3 DNA reads as TGTGCCTGGAGTGTATTGGGGATAGCGGGAGACGAGCAGTACTTC. It is translated as CAWSVLGIAGDEQYF.

The chain recombines TRBV2 with TRBJ2-5, with unresolved D. Per the germline V gene, CDR1 is SNHLY and CDR2 is FYNNEI. V was pared by 7 bases and J by 5 bases, with 14 bases between. This CDR3 comprises 13 residues. CDR3 residues: CASTPGPKETQYF. The CDR3 coding sequence is TGTGCCAGCACTCCGGGCCCTAAGGAGACCCAGTACTTC.

The count of this clone is one. The rearrangement links TRBV2 to TRBJ2-5, with D possibly matching TRBD2 (6 bases). Germline CDR1 is SNHLY and CDR2 is FYNNEI. V lost 6 bases to trimming and J lost 3 bases, with 11 bases between them. This CDR3 spans 13 amino acids. The CDR3 DNA reads as TGTGCCAGCAGGGAGGGACGGGAAGAGACCCAGTACTTC. Translation gives CASREGREETQYF.

J is TRBJ2-6 and V is TRBV30; D is ambiguous. The CDR3 has 14 residues. V gave up 0 bases and J gave up 4 bases, with 7 bases separating them. The germline V gene encodes CDR1 GTSNPN and CDR2 SVGIG (reference sequence). Here the CDR3 DNA reads TGTGCCTGGAGTGTGGGTTCCGGGGCCAACGTCCTGACTTTC. Translating it yields CAWSVGSGANVLTF. The full variable domain, rest sourced from reference TRBV30 and TRBJ2-6, is SQTIHQWPATLVQPVGSPLSLECTVEGTSNPNLYWYRQAAGRGLQLLFYSVGIGQISSEVPQNLSASRPQDRQFILSSKKLLLSDSGFYLCAWSVGSGANVLTFGAGSRLTVL.

The chain is built from TRBV7-8 and TRBJ2-1; 8 bases fit TRBD2. This CDR3 has 15 residues. The J segment lost 3 bases and the V segment lost 3 bases, leaving 4 bases of the junction unmatched. Germline V gives CDR1 SGHVS, CDR2 FQNEAQ. The CDR3 reads CASSLTGGNYNEQFF. DNA of the CDR3: TGTGCCAGCAGCTTGACGGGGGGGAACTACAATGAGCAGTTCTTC. The full variable domain, in which reference TRBV7-8 and TRBJ2-1 provide the parts outside the CDR3, is GAGVSQSPRYKVAKRGQDVALRCDPISGHVSLFWYQQALGQGPEFLTYFQNEAQLDKSGLPSDRFFAERPEGSVSTLKIQRTQQEDSAVYLCASSLTGGNYNEQFFGPGTRLTVL.

V and J are TRBV4-1 and TRBJ2-7; TRBD2 matches at 9 bases. After removal of 0 bases from V and 3 bases from J, the junction contained 15 bases not matched to a gene. Germline V CDR1 and CDR2: MGHRA, YSYEKL. The CDR3 loop spans 19 amino acids. CDR3 bases: TGCGCCAGCAGCCAAGATCCGATGCTAGCGGGGAGGTTTCGCTACGAGCAGTACTTC. Translated: CASSQDPMLAGRFRYEQYF.

The gene calls are TRBV6-5 and TRBJ1-5; TRBD1 agrees at 7 bases. The CDR3 is 14 residues long. The V segment lost 6 bases and the J segment 0 bases; nucleotides outside the gene matches: 2. Germline V gene data show CDR1 as MNHEY and CDR2 as SVGAGI. CDR3 DNA sequence: TGTGCCAGCAGACGGACAGGTAGCAATCAGCCCCAGCATTTT. Amino acids: CASRRTGSNQPQHF.

This clone was observed a handful of times. The genes are TRBV19 and TRBJ2-2; 9 positions match TRBD1. This CDR3 contains 14 residues. Germline assignment: CDR1 LNHDA and CDR2 SQIVND (reference sequence). Trimming cost V 7 bases and J 5 bases; bases outside gene matches: 5. Written as DNA, the CDR3 is TGTGCCAGTAAGGGACAGGGTGGAACCGGGGAGCTGTTTTTT. Amino acids: CASKGQGGTGELFF.

In this sample, this clone turned up a few times. This chain joins TRBV9 and TRBJ2-7; 10 bases are shared with TRBD1. Trimming cost V 3 bases and J 1 base; bases outside gene matches: 4. The length of the CDR3 is 15 residues. The germline V gene has CDR1 SGDLS and CDR2 YYNGEE. CDR3 in amino acids: CASSEGQGLSYEQYF. The CDR3 region has the DNA TGTGCCAGCAGCGAGGGACAGGGGCTTTCCTACGAGCAGTACTTC.

The gene calls are TRBV6-1 and TRBJ2-3; TRBD2 agrees at 10 bases. J was trimmed by 6 bases and V by 9 bases; bases with no gene match: 12. The CDR3 has 15 amino acids. Germline-derived CDR1 and CDR2 are MNHNS and SASEGT. This CDR3 is CASNSGRFSEDTQYF. CDR3 DNA sequence: TGTGCCAGTAATAGCGGGAGGTTCTCTGAGGATACGCAGTATTTT.

This clone was detected only once. The chain has TRBV30 and TRBJ1-5, with D perhaps TRBD1 (5 bases). CDR1 is GTSNPN and CDR2 is SVGIG in the germline V gene (reference sequence). The CDR3 covers 15 residues. Between the trimmed V and J ends, which lost 2 bases and 0 bases, there was a span of 11 bases. The CDR3 here is CAWSRGAFSNQPQHF. The CDR3 nucleotides read TGTGCCTGGAGTCGAGGGGCTTTTAGCAATCAGCCCCAGCATTTT.

The table lists this clone with a few counts. The chain uses TRBV7-9 and TRBJ1-1; D is unresolved. Germline CDR1 is SEHNR and CDR2 is FQNEAQ (reference sequence). Trimming cost V 9 bases and J 4 bases, with 12 bases left between them. CDR3 size: 12 residues. The CDR3 sequence is CASGRGGTEAFF. Written as DNA, the CDR3 is TGTGCCAGTGGTCGGGGTGGCACTGAAGCTTTCTTT.

The chain has TRBV5-6 and TRBJ1-3; no clear D. The CDR3 consists of 17 residues. V was clipped by 0 bases and J by 0 bases, with 13 bases between them. The germline V gene has CDR1 SGHDT and CDR2 YYEEEE. CDR3 in amino acids: CASSLGSSSLSGNTIYF. The DNA of the CDR3 is TGTGCCAGCAGCTTGGGGAGTTCGTCCCTCTCTGGAAACACCATATATTTT.